The present entry profiles one T cell receptor beta chain with its context. These data are taken from a study of blood T cell repertoires in COVID-19. V was shortened by 2 bases and J by 2 bases, with 7 bases between the two germline ends. This CDR3 is 13 amino acids long. CDR1 and CDR2 from the germline V gene are SGHTS and YDEGEE. Clones were read by immunoSEQ multiplex PCR, and TCRdb kept only the in-frame ones, dropping some. Among 90,000 to 130,000 clones listed, over 75% were seen once. The chain couples TRBV5-8 to TRBJ2-5; D remains unclear. The TCR sequence derives from a human donor in a cohort sampled during active COVID-19. The sample taken for sequencing was peripheral blood. CDR3 protein: CASSLRSQETQYF. The CDR3 DNA follows: TGTGCCAGCAGCTTACGCAGTCAAGAGACCCAGTACTTC.